Shown below are 13 T cell receptor beta chains from a single sample sequenced in a study of neurological immune-mediated disorders. Using its own MiXCR run on the 5' RACE reads, TCRdb lists one record per CDR3 protein. The table lists tens of thousands of distinct CDR3 sequences, roughly 2% of them singletons. Sequenced sample: PBMCs. The receptors shown here come from a woman between 40 and 50 years old with multiple sclerosis.

This clonotype occurred many times. The J gene is TRBJ1-2, the V gene TRBV20-1, with 7 positions matching TRBD1. CDR1 is DFQATT and CDR2 is SNEGSKA in the germline V gene (reference sequence). J was trimmed by 5 bases and V by 3 bases; bases with no gene match: 6. This CDR3 has 13 amino acids. CDR3 sequence reads: CSARWQGGYGYTF. CDR3 nucleotides: TGCAGTGCTAGGTGGCAGGGGGGTTATGGCTACACCTTC.

This clonotype was seen ten or more times. This chain connects TRBV5-1 to TRBJ2-6; TRBD1 agrees at 8 bases. The CDR3 covers 17 residues. V lost 3 bases, J lost 0 bases, and 5 bases stayed unmatched. Germline V gene lookup returns CDR1 SGHRS and CDR2 YFSETQ. DNA for the CDR3: TGCGCCAGCAGCTCAGACAGGGGACTCTCTGGGGCCAACGTCCTGACTTTC. As protein: CASSSDRGLSGANVLTF.

This clonotype was recorded many times. The V and J genes are TRBV20-1 and TRBJ2-7, with a possible D match to TRBD2 (7 bases). CDR3 length equals 12 residues. CDR1 is DFQATT, CDR2 SNEGSKA, per germline (reference sequence). The CDR3 loop reads CSSAGATYEQYF. Written as DNA, the CDR3 is TGCTCCTCTGCGGGGGCAACCTACGAGCAGTACTTC.

This clonotype was counted at least ten times. The chain links TRBV18 to TRBJ2-4; D is ambiguous. Trimming removed 0 bases at V and 8 bases at J, with 8 bases between. Germline V lookup: CDR1 KGHSH, CDR2 LQKENI. The CDR3 extends over 13 amino acids. CDR3: CASSPPAEYIQYF. CDR3 nucleotide sequence: TGTGCCAGCTCACCACCGGCGGAATACATTCAGTACTTC.

This clonotype was observed many times. The gene calls are TRBV5-1 and TRBJ2-1; D might be TRBD1 (7 bases). The germline V and J ends were trimmed by 0 bases and 8 bases, with 12 bases remaining between them. CDR3 size: 14 residues. Per germline, CDR1 SGHRS and CDR2 YFSETQ. In DNA form, the CDR3 reads TGCGCCAGCAGCTTGGGACAGGGAGGCGATGAGCAGTTCTTC. This codes for CASSLGQGGDEQFF.

Ten or more counts support this clonotype. This CDR3 reads CAISELGGESSYNEQFF. The CDR3 DNA follows: TGTGCCATCAGTGAGCTAGGGGGGGAAAGCTCCTACAATGAGCAGTTCTTC. This chain uses TRBV10-3 with TRBJ2-1; D is perhaps TRBD2 (7 bases). Germline V gene sequence: CDR1 ENHRY, CDR2 SYGVKD. The CDR3 has 17 amino acids. Trimming left V 2 bases short and J 0 bases short, with 14 bases between.

This clonotype was seen ten or more times. The chain carries TRBV5-1 and TRBJ1-3; a possible D gene is TRBD1 (5 bases). Germline V gene lookup returns CDR1 SGHRS and CDR2 YFSETQ. This CDR3 is built from 15 residues. The V gene lost 4 bases and the J gene lost 0 bases, with 11 bases spanning the gap. CDR3 coding DNA: TGCGCCAGCAGCCCGGGACGGAGCTCTGGAAACACCATATATTTT. Translation gives CASSPGRSSGNTIYF.

This clonotype showed up many times. This chain links TRBV4-1 with TRBJ1-2, with D tentatively TRBD1 (6 bases). Trimming left V 4 bases short and J 2 bases short, with 20 bases between. CDR1 is MGHRA, CDR2 YSYEKL, per germline. This CDR3 is 17 amino acids long. CDR3 in amino acids: CASSRFRGPWPNYGYTF. DNA of the CDR3: TGCGCCAGCAGCCGGTTCAGGGGCCCTTGGCCAAACTATGGCTACACCTTC.

This clonotype has ten or more counts. V and J are TRBV4-1 and TRBJ2-3, with 11 bases that match TRBD2. This CDR3 contains 19 residues. CDR1 is MGHRA, CDR2 YSYEKL, per germline. With V trimmed by 3 bases and J by 7 bases, 18 bases remained unmatched. CDR3 coding DNA: TGCGCCAGCAGCCATCCGGGACTAGCGGCGGGGGATTCCATGAATACGCAGTATTTT. Encoded protein: CASSHPGLAAGDSMNTQYF.

This clonotype was counted ten times or more. J is TRBJ2-3 and V is TRBV7-2, with 7 bases identical to TRBD2. The germline CDR1 and CDR2 sequences are SGHTA and FQGNSA. V shed 2 bases and J 0 bases; nucleotides not matched to a gene: 8. The CDR3 is 17 amino acids. CDR3 protein: CASSLLGGITSTDTQYF. DNA of the CDR3: TGTGCCAGCAGCTTATTGGGGGGGATAACTAGCACAGATACGCAGTATTTT.

This clonotype was picked up many times. The gene calls are TRBV5-1 and TRBJ2-3, with 9 bases aligning to TRBD1. The CDR3 is made up of 16 amino acids. The germline V gene encodes CDR1 SGHRS and CDR2 YFSETQ. V was pared by 5 bases and J by 1 base, with 8 bases of the junction left unmatched. The CDR3 DNA reads as TGCGCCAGCAGTCCTCCATGGGACAGGGGCACAGATACGCAGTATTTT. This translates into CASSPPWDRGTDTQYF.

This clonotype was counted at least ten times. The chain uses TRBV20-1 and TRBJ1-5, with 10 bases aligning to TRBD1. J lost 7 bases, V lost 5 bases, and 5 bases had no gene match. The CDR3 has 13 residues. CDR1 is DFQATT, CDR2 SNEGSKA, per germline (reference sequence). In DNA form, the CDR3 reads TGCAGTGCTGGGACAGGGGCTAGCCAGCCCCAGCATTTT. It yields the protein CSAGTGASQPQHF.

This clonotype was found many times. The genes are TRBV24-1 and TRBJ2-1, with a tentative D call TRBD2 (7 bases). Trimming took 2 bases from V and 4 from J, leaving 17 bases between them. Germline CDR1 is KGHDR and CDR2 is SFDVKD. The CDR3 contains 17 residues. The DNA of the CDR3 is TGTGCCACCAGTGATTCTGGAAGGGGGGGTTTTTACAATGAGCAGTTCTTC. This gives the protein CATSDSGRGGFYNEQFF.